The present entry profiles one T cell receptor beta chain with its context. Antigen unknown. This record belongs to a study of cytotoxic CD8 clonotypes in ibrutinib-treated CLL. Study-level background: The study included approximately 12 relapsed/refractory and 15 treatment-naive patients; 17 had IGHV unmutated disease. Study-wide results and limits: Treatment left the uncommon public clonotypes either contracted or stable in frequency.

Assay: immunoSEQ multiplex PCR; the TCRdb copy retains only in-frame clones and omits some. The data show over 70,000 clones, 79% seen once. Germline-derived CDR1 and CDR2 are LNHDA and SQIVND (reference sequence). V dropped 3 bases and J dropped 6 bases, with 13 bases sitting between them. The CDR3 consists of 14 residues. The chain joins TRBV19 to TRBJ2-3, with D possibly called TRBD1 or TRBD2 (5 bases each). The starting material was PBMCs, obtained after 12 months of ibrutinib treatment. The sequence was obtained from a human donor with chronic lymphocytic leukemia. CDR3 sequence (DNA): TGTGCCAGTAGTATTCGGGGCAAGATGGATACGCAGTATTTT. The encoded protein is CASSIRGKMDTQYF.